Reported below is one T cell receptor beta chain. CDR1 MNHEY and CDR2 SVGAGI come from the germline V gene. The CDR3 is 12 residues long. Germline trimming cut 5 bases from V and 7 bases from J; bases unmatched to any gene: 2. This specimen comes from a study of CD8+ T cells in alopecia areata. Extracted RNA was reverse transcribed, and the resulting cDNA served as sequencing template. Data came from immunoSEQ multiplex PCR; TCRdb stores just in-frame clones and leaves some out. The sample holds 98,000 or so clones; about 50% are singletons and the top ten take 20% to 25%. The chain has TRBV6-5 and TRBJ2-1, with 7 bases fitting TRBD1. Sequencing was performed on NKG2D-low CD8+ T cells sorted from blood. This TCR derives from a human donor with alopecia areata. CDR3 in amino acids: CASSQTGNEQFF. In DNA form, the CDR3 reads TGTGCCAGCAGTCAGACAGGGAATGAGCAGTTCTTC.